The 17 T cell receptor beta chains in this list originate from one sample, sequenced in a study of human T cells and chemical hapten exposure. In TCRdb, the RACE reads were re-called with MiXCR into one record per CDR3 protein. The table shows around 95,000 distinct CDR3 sequences, with 9.5% to 14% occurring only once. Time point reported: pre-sensitization, week 0. Specified treatment: therapeutic diphenylcyclopropenone sensitization with weekly scalp DPC. The sample consisted of whole blood, taken in connection with sensitization to the hapten diphenylcyclopropenone (DPC). The receptors were gathered from an older woman with alopecia areata. Some clones in this sample may be carry-over from other donors' samples.

This clonotype was recorded many times. V is TRBV7-2 and J is TRBJ1-2; D uncertain. Germline V gene data show CDR1 as SGHTA and CDR2 as FQGNSA. This CDR3 has 10 amino acids. V was pared by 3 bases and J by 6 bases, with 2 bases between. CDR3 residues: CASSLNGYTF. DNA for the CDR3: TGTGCCAGCAGCTTGAATGGCTACACCTTC. The variable domain in full, with the rest retrieved from reference TRBV7-2 and TRBJ1-2, is GAGVSQSPSNKVTEKGKDVELRCDPISGHTALYWYRQSLGQGLEFLIYFQGNSAPDKSGLPSDRFSAERTGGSVSTLTIQRTQQEDSAVYLCASSLNGYTFGSGTRLTVV.

V gene TRBV20-1 combines with J gene TRBJ1-5; TRBD1 is a possible D gene (5 bases). Trimming removed 5 bases from V and 2 bases from J, with 16 bases in between. In germline, CDR1 is DFQATT, CDR2 SNEGSKA (reference sequence). CDR3 length: 15 residues. The CDR3 reads CSASTDAYRNQPQHF. In DNA, the CDR3 is TGCAGTGCTTCGACAGATGCATATCGCAATCAGCCCCAGCATTTT.

The sample holds many counts of this clonotype. This rearrangement joins TRBV4-1 to TRBJ2-3; D is unclear. Germline V gene lookup returns CDR1 MGHRA and CDR2 YSYEKL. The CDR3 extends over 13 amino acids. V was cut by 0 bases and J by 8 bases, with 9 bases left in between. The CDR3 nucleotides are TGCGCCAGCAGCCAAGATACGGCGGTTACGCAGTATTTT. Its translation: CASSQDTAVTQYF.

The chain links TRBV24-1 to TRBJ2-2; possible D gene TRBD2, 5 bases. V was pared by 7 bases and J by 3 bases, with 8 bases between. CDR3 length equals 13 residues. Germline V gene lookup returns CDR1 KGHDR and CDR2 SFDVKD. The CDR3 sequence is CATSDYHTGELFF. The DNA for the CDR3 is TGTGCCACCAGCGACTACCACACCGGGGAGCTGTTTTTT.

The genes are TRBV5-1 and TRBJ2-2, with a possible D match to TRBD2 (6 bases). The germline CDR1 and CDR2 sequences are SGHRS and YFSETQ. The CDR3 runs to 17 residues. Trimming took off 6 bases at V and 5 bases at J, with 23 bases between the two ends. CDR3 sequence reads: CASTPGGAGSGTGELFF. As DNA, the CDR3 is TGCGCCAGCACTCCCGGCGGCGCGGGAAGTGGAACCGGGGAGCTGTTTTTT.

The rearrangement uses TRBV2 and TRBJ1-1; TRBD1 matches 7 bases. V lost 7 bases and J lost 4; bases outside the gene matches: 6. Per the germline V gene, CDR1 is SNHLY and CDR2 is FYNNEI. The CDR3 extends over 13 amino acids. The CDR3 spells CASNWDSGTEAFF. CDR3 in DNA: TGTGCCAGCAACTGGGACAGCGGCACTGAAGCTTTCTTT.

The chain employs TRBV2 and TRBJ1-2, with TRBD1 as a possible D gene (6 bases). The CDR3 has 14 residues. Germline values: CDR1 SNHLY, CDR2 FYNNEI. V lost 3 bases and J 4 bases, leaving 12 bases between the germline ends. The CDR3 nucleotides read TGTGCCAGCAGTGACGGGGGCGCGGGCTATGGCTACACCTTC. It encodes CASSDGGAGYGYTF.

There are many counts of this clonotype. The V gene is TRBV9, the J gene TRBJ2-7; D ambiguous. The CDR3 runs to 14 residues. Germline values: CDR1 SGDLS, CDR2 YYNGEE. Trimming took 0 bases from V and 0 from J, leaving 7 bases between them. The CDR3 nucleotides read TGTGCCAGCAGCGTAGAGGTCGGCTCCTACGAGCAGTACTTC. It encodes CASSVEVGSYEQYF.

This sequence joins TRBV2 and TRBJ1-2; D may be TRBD1 (5 bases). Trimming shortened V by 6 bases and J by 4 bases, and 15 bases separated the two germline ends. CDR1 is SNHLY, CDR2 FYNNEI, per germline. The CDR3 is 14 residues long. The CDR3 sequence: CASRGTPQSYGYTF. CDR3 DNA: TGTGCCAGCAGAGGGACCCCCCAGTCCTATGGCTACACCTTC.

This clonotype has at least ten counts. V and J are TRBV6-2 or TRBV6-3 and TRBJ1-5, with D perhaps matching TRBD1 (6 bases). The V gene lost 3 bases and the J gene lost 9 bases, with 12 bases spanning the gap. Germline CDR1 MNHEY, CDR2 SVGEGT. This CDR3 has 13 residues. In nucleotides, the CDR3 is TGTGCCAGCAGTTATCAGGGGACGGGGCCCCAGCATTTT. Translation gives CASSYQGTGPQHF.

In its sample, this clonotype was seen many times. The chain links TRBV12-3 or TRBV12-4 to TRBJ1-6; D perhaps matches TRBD1 (6 bases). This CDR3 is 14 amino acids long. Trimming pared 4 bases from V and 8 bases from J, leaving 12 bases between. In DNA, the CDR3 is TGTGCCAGCAGTTCGCAGGGGTTCGATTCACCCCTCCACTTT. Protein product: CASSSQGFDSPLHF.

This clonotype was picked up one time. A much larger clone lies a single base off, so this may be a read error. The rearrangement uses TRBV12-3 or TRBV12-4 and TRBJ1-1; D may be TRBD1 (6 bases). The CDR3 length is 14 residues. In nucleotides, the CDR3 is TGTGCCAGCAGTTTAGAACAGGGCGGCACTGAAGCTTTGTTT. It codes for CASSLEQGGTEALF.

This clonotype was counted only a few times. The chain joins TRBV11-2 to TRBJ2-7; no definite D call. This CDR3 region has 13 residues. Trimming removed 1 base from V and 3 bases from J, with 7 bases in between. Germline CDR1 is SGHAT and CDR2 is FQNNGV. The CDR3 loop is CASSLGSNYEQYF. CDR3 DNA: TGTGCCAGCAGCTTAGGCAGTAACTACGAGCAGTACTTC.

This clonotype has only a few counts. The chain recombines TRBV7-8 with TRBJ2-7; weak D call: TRBD1 (6 bases). With 3 bases removed from V and 5 bases from J, the gap between germline ends came to 11 bases. The CDR3 sequence is 13 residues long. Germline V gene data show CDR1 as SGHVS and CDR2 as FQNEAQ. The chain's CDR3 is CASSFSGVDEQYF. Here the CDR3 DNA reads TGTGCCAGCAGCTTTTCAGGGGTGGACGAGCAGTACTTC.

The CDR3 loop reads CASIRGLAGITGELFF. The CDR3 DNA is TGTGCCAGCATCCGAGGACTAGCGGGTATAACCGGGGAGCTGTTTTTT. This rearrangement joins TRBV12-3 or TRBV12-4 to TRBJ2-2, with TRBD2 identical over 11 bases. V was clipped by 7 bases and J by 5 bases; unmatched bases: 9. The length of the CDR3 is 16 residues.

This clonotype has only a few counts. The chain joins TRBV9 to TRBJ2-7; a weak D match, TRBD2 (6 bases). Germline assignment: CDR1 SGDLS and CDR2 YYNGEE. This CDR3 has 15 residues. Trimming cost V 3 bases and J 4 bases, with 17 bases left between them. The CDR3 here is CASSEGLTRGYEQYF. Written as DNA, the CDR3 is TGTGCCAGCAGCGAGGGACTTACACGAGGGTACGAGCAGTACTTC.

A note on this clonotype: This could be a read error, since a much larger clone is one nucleotide away. This chain uses TRBV6-5 with TRBJ1-2, with no clear D. Per the germline V gene, CDR1 is MNHEY and CDR2 is SVGAGI. There are 15 residues in the CDR3. CDR3: CAGSYSNGRGYGYTF. The CDR3 DNA reads TGTGCCGGCAGTTACTCGAATGGTCGGGGCTATGGCTACACCTTC.